This TCR beta chain is drawn from a study of vaccination effects on CD4 cells after COVID-19. Study information: Two-dose vaccination with either BNT162b2 or mRNA-1273 was given to the participants.

With respect to this clone: Antigen unknown.

Trimming cost V 2 bases and J 3 bases, with 8 bases left between them. This CDR3 is built from 14 residues. Germline V CDR1 and CDR2: SGHRS, YFSETQ. Clones were sequenced by immunoSEQ multiplex PCR, and TCRdb holds only the in-frame ones, with some missing. The profile shows around 53,000 clones, around 82% of them singletons. Study-level findings and limits: In the study, convalescent patients were few, and early post-infection timepoints were absent. Both infection-induced and vaccine-induced clones contracted markedly at late post-vaccination timepoints.

In the ViraFEST assay, antigen-specific CD4+ clonotypes were identified by expansion after peptide-pool stimulation. Subsequent to approximately 11 days of culture, CD4+ T cells were isolated. Their SARS-CoV-2 infection, verified by PCR, occurred between March and December 2020. Cultures given an HIV-1 Nef peptide pool acted as the negative control. The sequences come from CD4+ T cells from PBMCs cultured with HIV peptides, collected before COVID-19 vaccination. Documented subset: HIV-1 Nef peptide pool negative control/reference culture. The receptor was isolated from a human donor who had a prior SARS-CoV-2 infection. V usage is TRBV5-1 and J usage is TRBJ1-4, with a weak D call TRBD1 (5 bases). CDR3 protein: CASSLRQSNEKLFF. The CDR3 region has the DNA TGCGCCAGCAGCTTAAGACAGTCTAATGAAAAACTGTTTTTT.